This T cell receptor beta chain was sequenced in a study of ipilimumab plus nivolumab after autologous stem cell transplantation. Study-wide context: DLBCL patients had primary refractory or relapsed disease.

Points on this clone: Its antigen remains unknown.

Sequenced by immunoSEQ multiplex PCR; TCRdb stores in-frame clones only, minus some. The sample has 15,000 to 20,000 clones, approximately 71% seen once. General study points: Per the authors, repertoire, Treg and microbiota data justify further study.

This CDR3 comprises 15 residues. After removal of 5 bases from V and 4 bases from J, the junction contained 10 bases not matched to a gene. Germline CDR1 LNHDA, CDR2 SQIVND (reference sequence). This chain uses TRBV19 with TRBJ1-2; 7 bases align to TRBD1. This receptor was identified in a male donor with diffuse large B-cell lymphoma. The material sequenced was PBMCs, taken in a trial of ipilimumab plus nivolumab as post-transplant consolidation. CDR3 residues: CASSPLQGRIYGYTF. For the CDR3, the DNA is TGTGCCAGTAGTCCGTTACAGGGGCGCATCTATGGCTACACCTTC.